This T cell receptor (beta chain) was recovered during a study of shared clonotypes between healthy human individuals. Germline CDR1 is SGHRS and CDR2 is YFSETQ. Between the trimmed V and J ends, which lost 3 bases and 5 bases, there was a span of 12 bases. This CDR3 has 13 amino acids. This clone was seen once. Repertoires were generated with immunoSEQ multiplex PCR, while TCRdb's copy carries only in-frame clones and drops some. The sample records 2 million to 2.5 million clones, 95% being singletons. Sequenced input: naive CD4+ T cells sorted from blood. The subset: CD45RA+ positively selected. The V and J genes are TRBV5-1 and TRBJ2-7; no clear D. The TCR sequence derives from a man aged 18-30 years in good health. CDR3 in amino acids: CASSYGPLDEQYF. CDR3 sequence (DNA): TGCGCCAGCAGCTACGGGCCTTTGGACGAGCAGTACTTC.